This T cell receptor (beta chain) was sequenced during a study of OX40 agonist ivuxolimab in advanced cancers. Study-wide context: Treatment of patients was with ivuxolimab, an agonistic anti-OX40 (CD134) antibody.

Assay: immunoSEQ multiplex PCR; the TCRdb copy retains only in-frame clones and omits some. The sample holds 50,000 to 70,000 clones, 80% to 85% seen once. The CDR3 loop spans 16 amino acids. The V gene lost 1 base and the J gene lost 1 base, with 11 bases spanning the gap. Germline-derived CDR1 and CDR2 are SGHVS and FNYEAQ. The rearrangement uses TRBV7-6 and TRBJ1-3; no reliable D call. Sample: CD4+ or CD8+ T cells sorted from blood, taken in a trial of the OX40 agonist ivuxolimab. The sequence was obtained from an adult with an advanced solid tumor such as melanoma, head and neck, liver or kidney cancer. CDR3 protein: CASSLGLMTSGNTIYF. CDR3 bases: TGTGCCAGCAGCTTAGGCCTCATGACTTCTGGAAACACCATATATTTT. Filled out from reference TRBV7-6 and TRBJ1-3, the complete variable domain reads GAGVSQSPRYKVTKRGQDVALRCDPISGHVSLYWYRQALGQGPEFLTYFNYEAQQDKSGLPNDRFSAERPEGSISTLTIQRTEQRDSAMYRCASSLGLMTSGNTIYFGEGSWLTVV.